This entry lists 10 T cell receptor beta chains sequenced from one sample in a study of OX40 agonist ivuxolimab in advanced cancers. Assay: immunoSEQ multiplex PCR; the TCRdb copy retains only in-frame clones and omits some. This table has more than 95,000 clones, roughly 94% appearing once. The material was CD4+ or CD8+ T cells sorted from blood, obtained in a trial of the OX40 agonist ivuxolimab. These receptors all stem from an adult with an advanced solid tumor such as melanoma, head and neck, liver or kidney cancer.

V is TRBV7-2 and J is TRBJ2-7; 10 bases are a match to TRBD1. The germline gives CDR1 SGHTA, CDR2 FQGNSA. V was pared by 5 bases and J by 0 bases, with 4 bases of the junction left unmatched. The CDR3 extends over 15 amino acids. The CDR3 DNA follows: TGTGCCAGCAGCGTCCGGGACAGGGGCTCCTACGAGCAGTACTTC. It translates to CASSVRDRGSYEQYF.

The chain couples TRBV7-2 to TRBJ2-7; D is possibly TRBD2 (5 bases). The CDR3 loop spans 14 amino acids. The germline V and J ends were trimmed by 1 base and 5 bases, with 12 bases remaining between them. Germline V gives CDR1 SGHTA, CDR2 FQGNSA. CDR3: CASSLGTVGDEQYF. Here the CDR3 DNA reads TGTGCCAGCAGCTTAGGGACCGTCGGGGACGAGCAGTACTTC.

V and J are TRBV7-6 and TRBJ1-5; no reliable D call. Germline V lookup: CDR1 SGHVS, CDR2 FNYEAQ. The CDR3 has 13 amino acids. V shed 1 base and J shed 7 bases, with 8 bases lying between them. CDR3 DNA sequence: TGTGCCAGCAGCTTAGGAGCCATACAGCCCCAGCATTTT. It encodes CASSLGAIQPQHF.

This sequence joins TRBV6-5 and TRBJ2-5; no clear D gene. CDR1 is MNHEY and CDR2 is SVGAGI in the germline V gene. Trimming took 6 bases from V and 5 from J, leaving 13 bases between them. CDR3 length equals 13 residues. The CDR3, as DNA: TGTGCCAGCAGCATCGGAGTGGGGGAGACCCAGTACTTC. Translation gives CASSIGVGETQYF.

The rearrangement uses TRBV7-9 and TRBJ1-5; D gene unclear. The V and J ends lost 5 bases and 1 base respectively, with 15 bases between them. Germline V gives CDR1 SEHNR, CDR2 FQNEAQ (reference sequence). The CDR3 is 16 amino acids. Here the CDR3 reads CASSPGQWESNQPQHF. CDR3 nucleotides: TGTGCCAGCAGCCCGGGCCAGTGGGAGAGCAATCAGCCCCAGCATTTT. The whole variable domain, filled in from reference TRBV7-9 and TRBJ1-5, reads DTGVSQNPRHKITKRGQNVTFRCDPISEHNRLYWYRQTLGQGPEFLTYFQNEAQLEKSRLLSDRFSAERPKGSFSTLEIQRTEQGDSAMYLCASSPGQWESNQPQHFGDGTRLSIL.

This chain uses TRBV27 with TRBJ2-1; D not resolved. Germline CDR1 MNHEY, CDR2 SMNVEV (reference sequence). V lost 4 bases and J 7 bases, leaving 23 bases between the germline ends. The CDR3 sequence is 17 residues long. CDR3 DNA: TGTGCCAGCAGTTACGCCCGGACGAGCCAGGCCCTTAATGAGCAGTTCTTC. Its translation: CASSYARTSQALNEQFF.

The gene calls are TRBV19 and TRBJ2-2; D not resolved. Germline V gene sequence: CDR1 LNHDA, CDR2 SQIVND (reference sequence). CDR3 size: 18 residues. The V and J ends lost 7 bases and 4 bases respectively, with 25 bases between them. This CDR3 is CASNKPQSSQLTTGELFF. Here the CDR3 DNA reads TGTGCCAGTAACAAACCTCAGAGTTCACAATTAACCACCGGGGAGCTGTTTTTT.

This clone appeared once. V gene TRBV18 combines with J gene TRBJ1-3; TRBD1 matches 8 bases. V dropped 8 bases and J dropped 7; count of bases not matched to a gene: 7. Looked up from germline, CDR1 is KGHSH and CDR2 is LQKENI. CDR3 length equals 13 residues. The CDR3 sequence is CASTGQGGNTIYF. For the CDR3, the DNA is TGTGCCAGCACCGGACAGGGAGGTAACACCATATATTTT.

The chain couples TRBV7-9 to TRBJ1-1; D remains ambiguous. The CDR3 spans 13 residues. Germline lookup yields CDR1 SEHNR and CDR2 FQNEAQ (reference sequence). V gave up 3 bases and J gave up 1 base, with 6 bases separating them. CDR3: CASSFPPNTEAFF. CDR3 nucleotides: TGTGCCAGCAGCTTCCCGCCGAACACTGAAGCTTTCTTT.

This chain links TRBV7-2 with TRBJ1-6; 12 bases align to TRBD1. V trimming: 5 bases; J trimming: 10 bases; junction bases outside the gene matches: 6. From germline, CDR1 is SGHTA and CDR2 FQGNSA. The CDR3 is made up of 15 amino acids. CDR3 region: CASSTRDRGQSPLHF. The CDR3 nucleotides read TGTGCCAGCAGCACCCGGGACAGGGGGCAATCACCCCTCCACTTT.